These 17 T cell receptor beta chains originate from one sample sequenced in a study of human CD4 T cells and Enterobacteriaceae (dated by TCRdb to the early 2020s). Proliferating activated T cells were FACS-sorted as CFSE-low CD25+ ICOS+ cells after roughly 6-7 days. Sorted memory CD4+ T cells were CFSE-labeled and cultured at a 2:1 ratio with irradiated autologous monocytes pulsed with antigen. On a FACSAria III, memory CD4+ T cells were FACS-sorted to over 98% purity, defined as all CD4+ cells except CD45RA+CCR7+CD95- naive cells. The library was made by the immunoSEQ multiplex PCR assay. The source is immuneACCESS, and TCRdb retained only in-frame sequences with V and J called. Part of the clones is not carried over; for the studies checked, unresolved V genes explain less than half of this, and the remainder is unexplained. The table for this sample lists some 420 clones; approximately 40% of them were counted only once. The ten largest clones add up to roughly 27% of the sample.

What was sequenced was bacteria-reactive CD4+ T cells grown in culture. The sample's cell subset or site label, in plain terms: CFSE-low proliferating memory CD4 T cells sorted after in vitro stimulation with a heat-inactivated bacterium or M. tuberculosis lysate. These receptors all come from a human donor in good health.

Concerning this clone itself: Since a far larger clone is one base different, this is likely a read error. This rearrangement joins TRBV6-1 to TRBJ2-2, with no clear D. The CDR3 contains 13 residues. Germline V gene sequence: CDR1 MNHNS, CDR2 SASEGT. The ends were cut back, 3 bases at V and 1 base at J, with 3 bases in the middle. CDR3 amino acids: CASSDGNTGELFF. The CDR3 DNA reads as TGTGCCAGCAGTGACGGGAACACCGGGGAGCTGTTTTTT.

Only a few counts were recorded for this clone. This rearrangement joins TRBV6-5 to TRBJ2-7; 8 nucleotides line up with TRBD2. Looked up from germline, CDR1 is MNHEY and CDR2 is SVGAGI. The V gene end was trimmed by 2 bases and the J gene end by 2 bases; junction bases not matched to a gene: 8. The CDR3 consists of 16 residues. CDR3: CASSYRPSGPTYEQYF. CDR3 coding DNA: TGTGCCAGCAGTTACCGCCCTAGCGGGCCGACCTACGAGCAGTACTTC.

This clone was detected only a few times. J is TRBJ2-7 and V is TRBV5-4; the D call may be TRBD1 or TRBD2 (5 bases each). The CDR3 consists of 14 residues. Germline CDR1 reads SGHNT; CDR2 reads YYREEE (reference sequence). With 3 bases removed from V and 3 bases from J, the gap between germline ends came to 13 bases. The CDR3: CASSSKQGDYEQYF. The DNA for the CDR3 is TGTGCCAGCAGCTCTAAGCAGGGAGACTACGAGCAGTACTTC.

The table lists this clone with a few counts. This sequence joins TRBV5-5 and TRBJ2-1; 10 nucleotides align to TRBD1. V lost 3 bases to trimming and J lost 4 bases; unmatched junction nucleotides: 4. Germline CDR1 SGHKS, CDR2 YYEKEE (reference sequence). The CDR3 has 15 residues. CDR3 in amino acids: CASSWGTGEYNEQFF. CDR3 sequence (DNA): TGTGCCAGCAGCTGGGGGACAGGGGAATACAATGAGCAGTTCTTC.

V is TRBV2 and J is TRBJ2-7; a possible D gene is TRBD2 (6 bases). V lost 6 bases to trimming and J lost 3 bases, with 6 bases between them. Per germline, CDR1 SNHLY and CDR2 FYNNEI. The CDR3 has 11 amino acids. CDR3 sequence reads: CASRDYYEQYF. Here the CDR3 DNA reads TGTGCCAGCAGGGACTACTACGAGCAGTACTTC. The full variable domain, its missing parts supplied by reference TRBV2 and TRBJ2-7, is EPEVTQTPSHQVTQMGQEVILRCVPISNHLYFYWYRQILGQKVEFLVSFYNNEISEKSEIFDDQFSVERPDGSNFTLKIRSTKLEDSAMYFCASRDYYEQYFGPGTRLTVT.

This clone occurred a few times. The CDR3 region is CASRHGPHTEAFF. The DNA for the CDR3 is TGTGCCAGCAGACACGGACCCCACACTGAAGCTTTCTTT. This chain connects TRBV6-5 to TRBJ1-1; D gene unclear. Germline V gene sequence: CDR1 MNHEY, CDR2 SVGAGI. The CDR3 consists of 13 residues. Trimming stripped 6 bases from V and 3 bases from J, with 11 bases between.

V is TRBV5-3 and J is TRBJ2-1, with 9 bases fitting TRBD1. TRBV5-3 is recorded as an ORF, its role being uncertain. Trimming cost V 8 bases and J 5 bases; bases outside gene matches: 8. The CDR3 loop spans 14 amino acids. The CDR3 here is CASSEGTGNNEQFF. The CDR3 DNA reads as TGTGCCAGCAGCGAAGGGACAGGGAACAATGAGCAGTTCTTC.

This clone has a handful of counts. CDR3 region: CASSPYRGDQPQHF. CDR3 DNA sequence: TGTGCCAGCAGCCCTTACAGGGGGGATCAGCCCCAGCATTTT. This chain links TRBV7-2 with TRBJ1-5; 8 bases align to TRBD1. Germline values: CDR1 SGHTA, CDR2 FQGNSA. V was clipped by 5 bases and J by 5 bases; unmatched bases: 5. The length of the CDR3 is 14 residues.

By frequency in the sample, this clone is medium-sized. The rearrangement joins TRBV19 to TRBJ1-5, with D possibly TRBD1 on 5 matching bases. This CDR3 has 16 residues. V was clipped by 5 bases and J by 2 bases, with 16 bases between them. The germline V gene has CDR1 LNHDA and CDR2 SQIVND (reference sequence). The CDR3 DNA is TGTGCCAGTAGTTCACGACAGATCCAAGGCAATCAGCCCCAGCATTTT. It encodes CASSSRQIQGNQPQHF.

This clone has a handful of counts. The V call is TRBV19, the J call TRBJ2-1; 8 bases are a match to TRBD2. The J segment lost 8 bases and the V segment lost 0 bases, leaving 9 bases of the junction unmatched. Germline CDR1 is LNHDA and CDR2 is SQIVND (reference sequence). The CDR3 loop spans 16 amino acids. Here the CDR3 reads CASSIDRGSGIDEQFF. The DNA for the CDR3 is TGTGCCAGTAGTATAGATCGGGGTAGCGGGATCGATGAGCAGTTCTTC.

This clone was observed a few times. The CDR3 sequence: CASSEPGFSDEQFF. CDR3 nucleotides: TGTGCCAGCAGTGAGCCGGGTTTTTCGGATGAGCAGTTCTTC. This chain joins TRBV2 and TRBJ2-1, with no clear D. Germline loops: CDR1 SNHLY, CDR2 FYNNEI. The length of the CDR3 is 14 residues. V gave up 3 bases and J gave up 8 bases, with 14 bases separating them.

The V gene is TRBV19, the J gene TRBJ2-2, with D unresolved. The V gene lost 8 bases and the J gene lost 2 bases, with 9 bases spanning the gap. This CDR3 is 13 amino acids long. Per germline, CDR1 LNHDA and CDR2 SQIVND (reference sequence). The CDR3 nucleotides are TGTGCCAGTGCCGGAGCAAACACCGGGGAGCTGTTTTTT. Residues: CASAGANTGELFF.

This clone was seen a handful of times. V is TRBV28 and J is TRBJ1-2, with unresolved D. CDR3 length: 11 amino acids. The V and J ends lost 5 bases and 7 bases respectively, with 8 bases between them. CDR1 and CDR2 from the germline V gene are MDHEN and SYDVKM. The CDR3 DNA follows: TGTGCCAGCAGTGAGTCCCGTGGCTACACCTTC. Protein product: CASSESRGYTF.

Sample share makes this clone large. V gene TRBV19 combines with J gene TRBJ2-2; TRBD2 might be the D (6 bases). CDR3 length: 16 amino acids. V was shortened by 5 bases and J by 0 bases, with 13 bases between the two germline ends. Germline lookup yields CDR1 LNHDA and CDR2 SQIVND (reference sequence). This CDR3 is CASSFPGLSNTGELFF. CDR3 bases: TGTGCCAGTAGTTTCCCGGGACTTTCGAACACCGGGGAGCTGTTTTTT.

The rearrangement uses TRBV5-1 and TRBJ2-1; tentative D call: TRBD2 (6 bases). CDR1 SGHRS and CDR2 YFSETQ come from the germline V gene. Trimming shortened V by 5 bases and J by 1 base, and 19 bases separated the two germline ends. CDR3 length: 17 residues. DNA for the CDR3: TGCGCCAGCAGTGGGGGAGGTGGGGGAGTATCCTACAATGAGCAGTTCTTC. Translation: CASSGGGGGVSYNEQFF.

The chain is built from TRBV7-2 and TRBJ2-3; D gene unclear. The CDR3 has 14 residues. V shed 1 base and J shed 6 bases, with 11 bases lying between them. The germline gives CDR1 SGHTA, CDR2 FQGNSA. CDR3 in DNA: TGTGCCAGCAGCTTAGGAGTGCGCATCGATACGCAGTATTTT. It translates to CASSLGVRIDTQYF.

The chain has TRBV11-2 and TRBJ1-2; D is possibly TRBD1 (6 bases). The V end lost 5 bases, the J end lost 3 bases, and 19 bases lay between the germline ends. Germline CDR1 and CDR2: SGHAT and FQNNGV. This CDR3 region has 16 residues. CDR3 nucleotide sequence: TGTGCCAGCAGCCAGAAAGGGGGGATTGACGACTATGGCTACACCTTC. This gives the protein CASSQKGGIDDYGYTF.